This entry concerns a single T cell receptor (beta chain). V lost 0 bases, J lost 3 bases, and 2 bases stayed unmatched. This CDR3 has 14 residues. Germline V gives CDR1 LGHDT, CDR2 YNNKEL (reference sequence). This sample is drawn from a study of blood T cell repertoires in COVID-19. The repertoire was sequenced with immunoSEQ multiplex PCR; TCRdb's copy has only in-frame clones and lacks some. The sample shows around 370,000 clones, 88% of them seen only once. Ages ranged from roughly 18 to 95 years, with residence in 24 US areas. Donors of Cohort 3 who recovered were those that had two negative PCRs, clearance, or symptom resolution.

The chain recombines TRBV3-1 (or the pseudogene TRBV3-2) with TRBJ2-7; 7 positions match TRBD1. The receptor's source is a woman aged 18-29 years who had recovered from COVID-19. Sequencing was done on a sample of PBMCs or T cells enriched from blood (not recorded which). CDR3 bases: TGTGCCAGCAGCCAAGAGGGACAGTTCTACGAGCAGTACTTC. Translated, it gives CASSQEGQFYEQYF.